The entry below gives a single T cell receptor (beta chain) sequence along with its context. Trimming pared 3 bases from V and 2 bases from J, leaving 11 bases between. The germline V gene encodes CDR1 LGHNA and CDR2 YSLEER. The length of the CDR3 is 14 residues. Semi-nested PCR with Nested Universal Primer A followed constant-region reverse priming of full-length variable regions. Each CDR3 protein gets one entry after TCRdb re-called the 5' RACE reads with MiXCR. The data show under 35,000 distinct CDR3 sequences, around a quarter seen once. The TCR was taken from a female donor with breast cancer. Sequences were obtained from memory CD4+ T cells sorted from blood. This sample's subset: memory CD4+ T cells, CD4+CD45RO+CD25-. The rearrangement uses TRBV4-3 and TRBJ2-7; no firm D call. The CDR3 nucleotides are TGCGCCAGCAGCCAGGCGACCCAGACCTACGAGCAGTACTTC. Protein sequence: CASSQATQTYEQYF.